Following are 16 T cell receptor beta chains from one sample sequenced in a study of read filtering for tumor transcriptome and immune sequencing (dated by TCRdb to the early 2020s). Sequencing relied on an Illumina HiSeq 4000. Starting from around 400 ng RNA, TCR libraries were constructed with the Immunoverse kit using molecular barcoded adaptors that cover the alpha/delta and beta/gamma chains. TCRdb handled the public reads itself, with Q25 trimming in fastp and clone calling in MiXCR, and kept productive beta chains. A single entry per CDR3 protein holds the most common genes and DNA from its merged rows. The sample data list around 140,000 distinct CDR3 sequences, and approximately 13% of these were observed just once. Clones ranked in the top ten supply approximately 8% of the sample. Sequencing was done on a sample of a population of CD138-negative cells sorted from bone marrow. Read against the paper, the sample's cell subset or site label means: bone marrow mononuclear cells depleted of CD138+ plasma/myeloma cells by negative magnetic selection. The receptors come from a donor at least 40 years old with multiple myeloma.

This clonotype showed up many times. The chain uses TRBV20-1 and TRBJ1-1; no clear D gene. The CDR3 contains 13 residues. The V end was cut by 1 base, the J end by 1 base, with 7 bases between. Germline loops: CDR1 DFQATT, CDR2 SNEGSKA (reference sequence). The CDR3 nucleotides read TGCAGTGCTAGAGCCGGGAAGAACACTGAAGCTTTCTTT. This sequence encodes CSARAGKNTEAFF.

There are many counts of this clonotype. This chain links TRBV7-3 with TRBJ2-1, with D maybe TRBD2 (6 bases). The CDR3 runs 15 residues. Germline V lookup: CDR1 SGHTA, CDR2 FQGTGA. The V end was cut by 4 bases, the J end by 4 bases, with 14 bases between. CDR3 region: CASSWGLTPYNEQFF. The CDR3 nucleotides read TGTGCCAGCAGCTGGGGACTCACCCCTTACAATGAGCAGTTCTTC. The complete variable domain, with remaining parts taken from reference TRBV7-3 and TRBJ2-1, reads GAGVSQTPSNKVTEKGKYVELRCDPISGHTALYWYRQSLGQGPEFLIYFQGTGAADDSGLPNDRFFAVRPEGSVSTLKIQRTERGDSAVYLCASSWGLTPYNEQFFGPGTRLTVL.

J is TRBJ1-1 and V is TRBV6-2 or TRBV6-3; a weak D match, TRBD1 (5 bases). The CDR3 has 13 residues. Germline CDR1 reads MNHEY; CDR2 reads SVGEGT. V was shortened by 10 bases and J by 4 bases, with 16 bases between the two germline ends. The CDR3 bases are TGTGCCACCCGGCAGGGTTCAGGCACTGAAGCTTTCTTT. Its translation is CATRQGSGTEAFF.

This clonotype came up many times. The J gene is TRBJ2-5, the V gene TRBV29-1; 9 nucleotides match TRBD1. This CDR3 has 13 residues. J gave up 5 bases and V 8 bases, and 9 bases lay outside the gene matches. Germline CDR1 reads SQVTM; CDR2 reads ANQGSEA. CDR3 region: CSTLTGGDETQYF. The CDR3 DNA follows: TGCAGCACCTTGACAGGGGGGGATGAGACCCAGTACTTC.

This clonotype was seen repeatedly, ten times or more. This chain's CDR3 is CASTPRVGAYEQYF. The CDR3 DNA follows: TGTGCCAGCACCCCCCGGGTGGGAGCCTACGAGCAGTACTTC. The V gene is TRBV7-2, the J gene TRBJ2-7; maybe TRBD2 (5 bases). Germline CDR1 reads SGHTA; CDR2 reads FQGNSA. The CDR3 is made up of 14 amino acids. Trimming took off 7 bases at V and 2 bases at J, with 15 bases between the two ends.

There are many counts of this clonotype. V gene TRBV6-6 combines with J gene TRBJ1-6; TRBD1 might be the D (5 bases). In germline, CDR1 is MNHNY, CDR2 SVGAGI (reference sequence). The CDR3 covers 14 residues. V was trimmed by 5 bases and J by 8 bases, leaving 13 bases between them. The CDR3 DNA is TGTGCCAGCAGTAAGGGACCCACCTATTCACCCCTCCACTTT. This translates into CASSKGPTYSPLHF.

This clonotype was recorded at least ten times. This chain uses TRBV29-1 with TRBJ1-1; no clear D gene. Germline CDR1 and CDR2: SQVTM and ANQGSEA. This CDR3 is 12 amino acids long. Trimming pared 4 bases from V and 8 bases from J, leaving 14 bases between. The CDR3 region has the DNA TGCAGCGTTGGCCCTACGGGCCGAGAAGCTTTCTTT. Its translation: CSVGPTGREAFF.

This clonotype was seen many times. The CDR3 sequence: CASRTSGLFGLFF. For the CDR3, the DNA is TGTGCCAGCAGGACTAGCGGTCTATTTGGGCTGTTTTTT. This chain joins TRBV6-2 or TRBV6-3 and TRBJ2-2; 9 nucleotides agree with TRBD2. V shed 6 bases and J 13 bases; nucleotides not matched to a gene: 9. The CDR3 extends over 13 amino acids. CDR1 and CDR2 (germline): MNHEY, SVGEGT.

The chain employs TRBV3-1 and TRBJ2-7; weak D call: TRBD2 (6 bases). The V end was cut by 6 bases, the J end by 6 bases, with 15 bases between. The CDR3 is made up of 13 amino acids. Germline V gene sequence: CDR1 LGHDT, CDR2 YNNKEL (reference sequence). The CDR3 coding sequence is TGTGCCAGCAGTCACCGGGACTCGGGCGAGCAGTACTTC. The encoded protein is CASSHRDSGEQYF.

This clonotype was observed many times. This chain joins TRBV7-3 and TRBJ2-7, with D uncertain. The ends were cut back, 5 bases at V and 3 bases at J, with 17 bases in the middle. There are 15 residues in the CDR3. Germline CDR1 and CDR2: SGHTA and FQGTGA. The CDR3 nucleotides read TGTGCCAGCAGCCCTACCGGTGACACTTACTACGAGCAGTACTTC. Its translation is CASSPTGDTYYEQYF.

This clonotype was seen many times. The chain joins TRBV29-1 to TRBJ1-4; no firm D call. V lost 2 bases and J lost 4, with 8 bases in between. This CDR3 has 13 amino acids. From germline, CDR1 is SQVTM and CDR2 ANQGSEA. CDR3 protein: CSVERSNNEKLFF. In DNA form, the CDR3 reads TGCAGCGTTGAAAGGTCGAATAATGAAAAACTGTTTTTT. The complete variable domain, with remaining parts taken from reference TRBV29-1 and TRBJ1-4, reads SAVISQKPSRDICQRGTSLTIQCQVDSQVTMMFWYRQQPGQSLTLIATANQGSEATYESGFVIDKFPISRPNLTFSTLTVSNMSPEDSSIYLCSVERSNNEKLFFGSGTQLSVL.

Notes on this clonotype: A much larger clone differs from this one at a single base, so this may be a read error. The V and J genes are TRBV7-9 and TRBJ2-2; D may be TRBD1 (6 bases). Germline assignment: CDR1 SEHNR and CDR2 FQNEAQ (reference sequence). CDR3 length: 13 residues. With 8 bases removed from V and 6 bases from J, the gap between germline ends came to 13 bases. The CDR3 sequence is CASGPNRAGELFF. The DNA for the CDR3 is TGTGCCAGCGGACCCAACAGGGCCGGGGAGCTGTTTTTT.

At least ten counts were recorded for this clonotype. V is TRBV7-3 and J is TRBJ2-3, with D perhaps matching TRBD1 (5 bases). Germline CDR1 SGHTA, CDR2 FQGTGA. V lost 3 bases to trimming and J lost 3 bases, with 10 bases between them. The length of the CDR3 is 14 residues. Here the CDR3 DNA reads TGTGCCAGCAGCTTGCAGGGTTGGACAGATACGCAGTATTTT. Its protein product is CASSLQGWTDTQYF.

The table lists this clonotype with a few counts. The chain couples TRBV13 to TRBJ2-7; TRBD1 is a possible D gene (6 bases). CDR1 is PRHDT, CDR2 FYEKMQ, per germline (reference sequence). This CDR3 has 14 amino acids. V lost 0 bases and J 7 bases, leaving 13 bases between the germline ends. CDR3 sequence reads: CASSLGAGEREQYF. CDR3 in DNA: TGTGCCAGCAGCTTAGGGGCAGGGGAACGGGAGCAGTACTTC.

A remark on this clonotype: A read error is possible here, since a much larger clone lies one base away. CDR3 in DNA: TGCGCCAGCAGCTTATGCGGGTACCAAGAGACCCAGTACTTC. Its translation is CASSLCGYQETQYF. The J gene is TRBJ2-5, the V gene TRBV5-1, with D maybe TRBD2 (5 bases). CDR3 length: 14 residues. Germline CDR1 SGHRS, CDR2 YFSETQ. V lost 2 bases to trimming and J lost 0 bases, with 8 bases between them.

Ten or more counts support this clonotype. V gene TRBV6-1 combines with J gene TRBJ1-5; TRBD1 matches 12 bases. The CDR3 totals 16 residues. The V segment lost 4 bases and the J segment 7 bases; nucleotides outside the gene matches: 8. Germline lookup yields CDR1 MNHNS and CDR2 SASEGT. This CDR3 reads CASSGPGTGGEQPQHF. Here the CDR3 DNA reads TGTGCCAGCAGTGGTCCCGGGACAGGGGGCGAACAGCCCCAGCATTTT.